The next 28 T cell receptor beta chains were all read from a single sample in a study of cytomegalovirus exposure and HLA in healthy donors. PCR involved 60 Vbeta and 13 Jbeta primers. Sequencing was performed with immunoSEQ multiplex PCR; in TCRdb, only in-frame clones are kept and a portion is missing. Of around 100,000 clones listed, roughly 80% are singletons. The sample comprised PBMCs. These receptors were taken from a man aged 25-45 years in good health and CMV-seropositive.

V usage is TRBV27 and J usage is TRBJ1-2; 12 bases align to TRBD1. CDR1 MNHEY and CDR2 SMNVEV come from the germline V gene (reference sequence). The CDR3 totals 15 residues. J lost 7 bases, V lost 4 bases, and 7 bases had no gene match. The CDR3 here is CASSSPGQGASGYTF. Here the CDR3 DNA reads TGTGCCAGCAGTTCCCCGGGACAGGGGGCTTCTGGCTACACCTTC.

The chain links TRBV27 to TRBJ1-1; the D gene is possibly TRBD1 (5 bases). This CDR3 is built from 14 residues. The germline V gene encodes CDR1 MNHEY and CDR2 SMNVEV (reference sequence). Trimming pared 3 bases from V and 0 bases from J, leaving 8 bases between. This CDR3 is CASSLSGMNTEAFF. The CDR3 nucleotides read TGTGCCAGCAGTTTGTCAGGGATGAACACTGAAGCTTTCTTT.

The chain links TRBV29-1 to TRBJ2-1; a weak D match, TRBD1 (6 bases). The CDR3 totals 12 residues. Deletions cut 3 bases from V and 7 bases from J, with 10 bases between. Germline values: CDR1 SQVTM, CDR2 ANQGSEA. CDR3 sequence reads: CSVDPGVNEQFF. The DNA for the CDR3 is TGCAGCGTTGACCCAGGGGTGAATGAGCAGTTCTTC.

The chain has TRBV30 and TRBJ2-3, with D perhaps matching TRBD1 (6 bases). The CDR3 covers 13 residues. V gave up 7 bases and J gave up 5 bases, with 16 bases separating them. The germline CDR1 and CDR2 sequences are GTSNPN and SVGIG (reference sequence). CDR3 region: CASGQRMGDTQYF. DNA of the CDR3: TGTGCCTCCGGACAGCGGATGGGAGATACGCAGTATTTT.

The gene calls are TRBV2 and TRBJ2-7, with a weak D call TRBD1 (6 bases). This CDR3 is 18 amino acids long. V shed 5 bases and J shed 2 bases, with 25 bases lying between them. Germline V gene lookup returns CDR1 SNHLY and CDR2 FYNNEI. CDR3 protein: CASSIRQGRVRNAYEQYF. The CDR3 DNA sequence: TGTGCCAGCAGTATAAGGCAGGGGCGCGTAAGAAACGCCTACGAGCAGTACTTC.

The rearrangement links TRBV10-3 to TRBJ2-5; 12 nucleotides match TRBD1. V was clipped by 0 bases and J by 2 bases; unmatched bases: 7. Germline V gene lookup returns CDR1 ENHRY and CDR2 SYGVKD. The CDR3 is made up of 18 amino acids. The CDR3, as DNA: TGTGCCATCAGTGAGTCCGGGACAGGGGGCGCGGGGCAAGAGACCCAGTACTTC. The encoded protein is CAISESGTGGAGQETQYF.

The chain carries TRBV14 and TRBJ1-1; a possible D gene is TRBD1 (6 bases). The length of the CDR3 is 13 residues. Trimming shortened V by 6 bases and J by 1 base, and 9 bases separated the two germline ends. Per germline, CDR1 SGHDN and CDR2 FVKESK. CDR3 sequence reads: CASRGRGNTEAFF. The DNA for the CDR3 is TGTGCCAGCAGGGGCAGGGGGAACACTGAAGCTTTCTTT. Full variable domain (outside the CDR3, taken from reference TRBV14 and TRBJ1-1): EAGVTQFPSHSVIEKGQTVTLRCDPISGHDNLYWYRRVMGKEIKFLLHFVKESKQDESGMPNNRFLAERTGGTYSTLKVQPAELEDSGVYFCASRGRGNTEAFFGQGTRLTVV.

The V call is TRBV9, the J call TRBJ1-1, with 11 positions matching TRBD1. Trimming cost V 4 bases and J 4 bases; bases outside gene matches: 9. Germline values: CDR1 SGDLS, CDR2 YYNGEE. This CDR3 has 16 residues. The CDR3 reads CASSTGQGALGTEAFF. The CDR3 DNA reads TGTGCCAGCAGCACTGGACAGGGGGCGTTGGGCACTGAAGCTTTCTTT.

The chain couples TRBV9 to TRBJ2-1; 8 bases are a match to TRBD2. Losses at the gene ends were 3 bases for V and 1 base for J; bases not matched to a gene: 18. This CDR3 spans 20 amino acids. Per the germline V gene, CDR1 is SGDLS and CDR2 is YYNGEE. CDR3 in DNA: TGTGCCAGCAGCGCTGGATTTGGAGATGGAGCGGGAGCGTCCTACAATGAGCAGTTCTTC. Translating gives CASSAGFGDGAGASYNEQFF.

CDR3 sequence: CASSLAGAHGYTF. DNA for the CDR3: TGTGCCAGCAGCTTAGCGGGGGCCCATGGCTACACCTTC. The chain joins TRBV7-9 to TRBJ1-2; possibly TRBD1 for D (6 bases). The CDR3 is 13 amino acids. Germline CDR1 reads SEHNR; CDR2 reads FQNEAQ (reference sequence). With 0 bases removed from V and 6 bases from J, the gap between germline ends came to 8 bases.

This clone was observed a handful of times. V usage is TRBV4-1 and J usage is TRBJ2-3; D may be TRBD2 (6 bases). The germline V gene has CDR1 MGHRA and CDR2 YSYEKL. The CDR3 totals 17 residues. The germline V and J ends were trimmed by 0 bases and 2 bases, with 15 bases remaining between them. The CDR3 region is CASSQDWPSDITDTQYF. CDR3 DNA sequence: TGCGCCAGCAGCCAAGATTGGCCTAGCGACATCACAGATACGCAGTATTTT.

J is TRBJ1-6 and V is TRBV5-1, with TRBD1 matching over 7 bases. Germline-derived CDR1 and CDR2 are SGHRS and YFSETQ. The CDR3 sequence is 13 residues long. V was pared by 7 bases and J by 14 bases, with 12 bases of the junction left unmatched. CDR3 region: CASGDRGGGSLHF. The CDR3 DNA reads TGCGCCAGCGGGGACAGAGGCGGCGGGTCCCTCCACTTT.

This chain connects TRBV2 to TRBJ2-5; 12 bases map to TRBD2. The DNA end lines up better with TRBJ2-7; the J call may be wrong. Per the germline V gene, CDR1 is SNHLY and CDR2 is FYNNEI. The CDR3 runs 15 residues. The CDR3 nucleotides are TGTGCCAGCCCCCCCACGGGACTAGCGGGCTACGAGCAGTACTTC. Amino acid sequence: CASPPTGLAGYEQYF.

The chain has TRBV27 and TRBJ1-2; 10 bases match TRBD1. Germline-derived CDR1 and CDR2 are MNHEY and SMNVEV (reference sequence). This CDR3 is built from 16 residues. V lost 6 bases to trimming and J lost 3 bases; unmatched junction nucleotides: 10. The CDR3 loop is CASSNSRTGGYYGYTF. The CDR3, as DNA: TGTGCCAGCAGCAACTCCCGGACAGGGGGATACTATGGCTACACCTTC.

CDR3: CASSRTGDTGELFF. The CDR3 nucleotides read TGTGCCAGTAGTAGGACAGGGGACACCGGGGAGCTGTTTTTT. The genes are TRBV19 and TRBJ2-2; 9 bases are shared with TRBD1. Germline loops: CDR1 LNHDA, CDR2 SQIVND (reference sequence). The ends lost 4 bases at V and 3 bases at J; junction bases unmatched: 0. The CDR3 covers 14 residues. The entire variable domain, with the rest obtained from reference TRBV19 and TRBJ2-2, is as follows: DGGITQSPKYLFRKEGQNVTLSCEQNLNHDAMYWYRQDPGQGLRLIYYSQIVNDFQKGDIAEGYSVSREKKESFPLTVTSAQKNPTAFYLCASSRTGDTGELFFGEGSRLTVL.

In nucleotides, the CDR3 is TGTGCCAGCAGCTTTGGACAGGGGCAGGATGAGCAGTTCTTC. Its translation is CASSFGQGQDEQFF. The rearrangement links TRBV11-3 to TRBJ2-1, with TRBD1 matching over 9 bases. The CDR3 loop spans 14 amino acids. The J segment lost 8 bases and the V segment lost 3 bases, leaving 5 bases of the junction unmatched. CDR1 SGHNT and CDR2 YENEEA come from the germline V gene. The full variable domain, in which reference TRBV11-3 and TRBJ2-1 provide the parts outside the CDR3, is EAGVVQSPRYKIIEKKQPVAFWCNPISGHNTLYWYLQNLGQGPELLIRYENEEAVDDSQLPKDRFSAERLKGVDSTLKIQPAELGDSAVYLCASSFGQGQDEQFFGPGTRLTVL.

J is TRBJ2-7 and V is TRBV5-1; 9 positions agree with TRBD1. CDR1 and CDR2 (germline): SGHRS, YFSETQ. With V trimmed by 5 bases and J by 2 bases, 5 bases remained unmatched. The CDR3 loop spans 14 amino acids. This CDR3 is CASSPGTGPYEQYF. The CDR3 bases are TGCGCCAGCAGTCCCGGGACAGGGCCCTACGAGCAGTACTTC.

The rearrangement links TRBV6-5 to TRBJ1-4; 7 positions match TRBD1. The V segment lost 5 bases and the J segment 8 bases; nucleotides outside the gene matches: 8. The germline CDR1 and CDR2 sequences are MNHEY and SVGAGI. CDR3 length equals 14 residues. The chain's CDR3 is CASSQGGPWEKLFF. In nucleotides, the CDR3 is TGTGCCAGCAGTCAGGGGGGACCCTGGGAAAAACTGTTTTTT.

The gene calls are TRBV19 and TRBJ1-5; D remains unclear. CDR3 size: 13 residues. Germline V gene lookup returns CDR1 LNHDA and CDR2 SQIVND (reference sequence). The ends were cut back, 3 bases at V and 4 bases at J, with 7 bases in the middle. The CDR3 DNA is TGTGCCAGTAGTATGATCCTAAATCAGCCCCAGCATTTT. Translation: CASSMILNQPQHF.

CDR3 in amino acids: CAWRRQGDSYNEQFF. The CDR3 region has the DNA TGTGCCTGGAGGAGACAGGGGGACTCCTACAATGAGCAGTTCTTC. V is TRBV30 and J is TRBJ2-1, with 9 bases aligning to TRBD1. In germline, CDR1 is GTSNPN, CDR2 SVGIG (reference sequence). After removal of 3 bases from V and 0 bases from J, the junction contained 3 bases not matched to a gene. The CDR3 is made up of 15 amino acids.

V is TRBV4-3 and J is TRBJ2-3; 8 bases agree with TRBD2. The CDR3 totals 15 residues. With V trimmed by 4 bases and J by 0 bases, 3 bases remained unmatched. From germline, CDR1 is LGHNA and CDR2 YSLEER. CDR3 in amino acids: CASSPRGGSTDTQYF. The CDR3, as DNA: TGCGCCAGCAGCCCCCGGGGGGGGAGCACAGATACGCAGTATTTT.

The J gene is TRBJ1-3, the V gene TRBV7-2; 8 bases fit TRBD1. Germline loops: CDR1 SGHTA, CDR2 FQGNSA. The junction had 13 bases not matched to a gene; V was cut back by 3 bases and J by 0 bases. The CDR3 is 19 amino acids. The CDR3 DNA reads TGTGCCAGCAGCTTGAGGACAGGGCGCCTCCTTAGCTCTGGAAACACCATATATTTT. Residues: CASSLRTGRLLSSGNTIYF.

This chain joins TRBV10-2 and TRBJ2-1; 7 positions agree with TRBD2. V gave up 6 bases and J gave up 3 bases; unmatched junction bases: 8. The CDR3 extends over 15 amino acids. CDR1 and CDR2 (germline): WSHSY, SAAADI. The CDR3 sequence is CASRVAGANYNEQFF. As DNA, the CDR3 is TGCGCCAGCAGAGTTGCGGGAGCGAACTACAATGAGCAGTTCTTC.

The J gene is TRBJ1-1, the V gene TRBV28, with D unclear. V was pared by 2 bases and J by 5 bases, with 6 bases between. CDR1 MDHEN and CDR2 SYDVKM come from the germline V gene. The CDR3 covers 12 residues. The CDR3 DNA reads TGTGCCAGCAGTTTAGGTCAGACTGAAGCTTTCTTT. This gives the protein CASSLGQTEAFF.

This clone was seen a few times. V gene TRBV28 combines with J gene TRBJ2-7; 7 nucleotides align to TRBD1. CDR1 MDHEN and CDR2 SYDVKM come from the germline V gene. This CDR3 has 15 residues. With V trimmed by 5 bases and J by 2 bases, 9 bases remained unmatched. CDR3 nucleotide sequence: TGTGCCAGCAGTCCCCTAACGACAGGGCCCTACGAGCAGTACTTC. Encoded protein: CASSPLTTGPYEQYF. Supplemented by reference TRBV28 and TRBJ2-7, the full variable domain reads DVKVTQSSRYLVKRTGEKVFLECVQDMDHENMFWYRQDPGLGLRLIYFSYDVKMKEKGDIPEGYSVSREKKERFSLILESASTNQTSMYLCASSPLTTGPYEQYFGPGTRLTVT.

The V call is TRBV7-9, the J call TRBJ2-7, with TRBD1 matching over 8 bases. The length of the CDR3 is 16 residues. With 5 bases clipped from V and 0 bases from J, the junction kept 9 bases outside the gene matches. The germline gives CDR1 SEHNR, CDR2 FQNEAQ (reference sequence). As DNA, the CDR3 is TGTGCCAGCAGCCTTACGGGACAGGACTACTCCTACGAGCAGTACTTC. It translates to CASSLTGQDYSYEQYF. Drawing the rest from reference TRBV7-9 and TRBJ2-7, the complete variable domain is DTGVSQNPRHKITKRGQNVTFRCDPISEHNRLYWYRQTLGQGPEFLTYFQNEAQLEKSRLLSDRFSAERPKGSFSTLEIQRTEQGDSAMYLCASSLTGQDYSYEQYFGPGTRLTVT.

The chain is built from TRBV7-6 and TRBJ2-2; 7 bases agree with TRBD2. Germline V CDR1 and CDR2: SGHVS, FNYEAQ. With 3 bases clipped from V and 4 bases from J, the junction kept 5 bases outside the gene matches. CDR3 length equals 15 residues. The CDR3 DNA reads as TGTGCCAGCAGCTTGGCTAGCGGCCCCACCGGGGAGCTGTTTTTT. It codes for CASSLASGPTGELFF.

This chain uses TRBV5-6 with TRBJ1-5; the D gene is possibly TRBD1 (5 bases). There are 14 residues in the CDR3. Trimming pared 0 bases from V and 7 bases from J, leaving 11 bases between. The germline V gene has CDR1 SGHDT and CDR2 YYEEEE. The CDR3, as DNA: TGTGCCAGCAGCTTGGGTCAGGGAGGACAGCCCCAGCATTTT. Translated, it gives CASSLGQGGQPQHF.